One sample yielded the 10 T cell receptor beta chains listed below, sequenced in a study of T cell responses to AZD1222 COVID-19 vaccine. Assay: immunoSEQ multiplex PCR; the TCRdb copy retains only in-frame clones and omits some. Altogether under 150,000 clones are present, around 86% being singletons, with the ten largest covering about 4%. The sequences come from peripheral blood, collected on day 0 of MenACWY control vaccination. These receptors all stem from an adult in good health.

CDR3 residues: CASRVRGLAFHEQFF. The CDR3 bases are TGTGCCAGCAGAGTAAGGGGACTAGCTTTTCATGAGCAGTTCTTC. This chain connects TRBV13 to TRBJ2-1; 9 nucleotides line up with TRBD2. The germline CDR1 and CDR2 sequences are PRHDT and FYEKMQ (reference sequence). Losses at the gene ends were 6 bases for V and 8 bases for J; bases not matched to a gene: 11. The CDR3 sequence is 15 residues long. The whole variable domain, filled in from reference TRBV13 and TRBJ2-1, reads AAGVIQSPRHLIKEKRETATLKCYPIPRHDTVYWYQQGPGQDPQFLISFYEKMQSDKGSIPDRFSAQQFSDYHSELNMSSLELGDSALYFCASRVRGLAFHEQFFGPGTRLTVL.

The chain couples TRBV7-3 to TRBJ2-2, with D possibly TRBD2 on 7 matching bases. Per germline, CDR1 SGHTA and CDR2 FQGTGA. The CDR3 extends over 15 amino acids. The ends were cut back, 5 bases at V and 3 bases at J, with 13 bases in the middle. The CDR3 DNA is TGTGCCAGCAGCCCGGGGGGCCCCCACACCGGGGAGCTGTTTTTT. The encoded protein is CASSPGGPHTGELFF.

This chain uses TRBV19 with TRBJ1-4; D is unresolved. The CDR3 is 13 amino acids. V was cut by 2 bases and J by 7 bases, with 8 bases left in between. From germline, CDR1 is LNHDA and CDR2 SQIVND (reference sequence). CDR3 amino acids: CASSIRTAEKLFF. As DNA, the CDR3 is TGTGCCAGTAGTATACGAACAGCTGAAAAACTGTTTTTT.

The V call is TRBV5-1, the J call TRBJ2-1, with a weak D call TRBD2 (6 bases). CDR3 length equals 14 residues. Germline lookup yields CDR1 SGHRS and CDR2 YFSETQ. Trimming cost V 4 bases and J 1 base, with 9 bases left between them. DNA of the CDR3: TGCGCCAGCAGCGTAGCGGAGTCCTACAATGAGCAGTTCTTC. It specifies CASSVAESYNEQFF. Drawing the rest from reference TRBV5-1 and TRBJ2-1, the complete variable domain is KAGVTQTPRYLIKTRGQQVTLSCSPISGHRSVSWYQQTPGQGLQFLFEYFSETQRNKGNFPGRFSGRQFSNSRSEMNVSTLELGDSALYLCASSVAESYNEQFFGPGTRLTVL.

The chain links TRBV6-4 to TRBJ2-1; tentatively, D is TRBD1 (5 bases). With 2 bases removed from V and 5 bases from J, the gap between germline ends came to 7 bases. CDR1 and CDR2 (germline): MRHNA, SNTAGT. The CDR3 covers 13 residues. The CDR3 region is CASSDHRNNEQFF. The CDR3 region has the DNA TGTGCCAGCAGTGACCACAGGAACAATGAGCAGTTCTTC.

The chain recombines TRBV3-1 (or the pseudogene TRBV3-2) with TRBJ2-2; possibly TRBD1 or TRBD2 for D (5 bases each). The CDR3 length is 14 residues. Germline loops: CDR1 LGHDT, CDR2 YNNKEL (reference sequence). V was trimmed by 5 bases and J by 8 bases, leaving 15 bases between them. CDR3 sequence (DNA): TGTGCCAGCAGCTTTGGGACGAAAAGAGGGGAGCTGTTTTTT. It encodes CASSFGTKRGELFF.

The V call is TRBV18, the J call TRBJ1-2; possibly TRBD1 for D (5 bases). V was cut by 1 base and J by 4 bases, with 13 bases left in between. CDR3 size: 15 residues. Germline CDR1 and CDR2: KGHSH and LQKENI. The CDR3 DNA reads as TGTGCCAGCTCACCACAGGAGGGGCGCACCTATGGCTACACCTTC. Protein sequence: CASSPQEGRTYGYTF.

This chain joins TRBV24-1 and TRBJ2-3; D gene uncertain. Looked up from germline, CDR1 is KGHDR and CDR2 is SFDVKD. The V gene lost 0 bases and the J gene lost 8 bases, with 17 bases spanning the gap. The CDR3 length is 16 residues. This CDR3 is CATSDLQDPMTGTQYF. The CDR3 DNA reads TGTGCCACCAGTGATTTGCAGGACCCCATGACGGGTACGCAGTATTTT.

J is TRBJ1-3 and V is TRBV7-8, with D possibly matching TRBD1 (5 bases). V dropped 4 bases and J dropped 0 bases, with 16 bases sitting between them. The CDR3 runs to 17 residues. Looked up from germline, CDR1 is SGHVS and CDR2 is FQNEAQ. The DNA for the CDR3 is TGTGCCAGCAGCTCGCAAATAGGACATAGCTCTGGAAACACCATATATTTT. Protein product: CASSSQIGHSSGNTIYF. The full variable domain, in which reference TRBV7-8 and TRBJ1-3 provide the parts outside the CDR3, is GAGVSQSPRYKVAKRGQDVALRCDPISGHVSLFWYQQALGQGPEFLTYFQNEAQLDKSGLPSDRFFAERPEGSVSTLKIQRTQQEDSAVYLCASSSQIGHSSGNTIYFGEGSWLTVV.

The chain has TRBV10-1 and TRBJ1-2; tentative D call: TRBD1 (5 bases). The CDR3 runs to 13 residues. CDR1 WNHNN and CDR2 SYGVQD come from the germline V gene (reference sequence). V lost 5 bases to trimming and J lost 7 bases, with 14 bases between them. The CDR3 nucleotides are TGCGCCAGCAGTAGAGACAGACAGCGTGGCTACACCTTC. Translating it yields CASSRDRQRGYTF.